The TCR beta chain under discussion was sequenced for a study of T cell changes during pregnancy in multiple sclerosis. Unmatched junction bases numbered 6, after V lost 5 bases and J lost 3 bases. CDR1 and CDR2 from the germline V gene are MNHEY and SVGAGI. CDR3 length: 15 amino acids. Some clones are missing from TCRdb's copy, which holds only in-frame ones; the method was immunoSEQ multiplex PCR. Here the sample spans 45,000 to 60,000 clones, under 95% being singletons. The chain carries TRBV6-5 and TRBJ2-1; 8 positions agree with TRBD1. Sequencing was performed on CD4+ T cells from peripheral blood mononuclear cells, taken in the second trimester of pregnancy. This clonotype was sampled from a female donor with multiple sclerosis, enrolled in a pregnancy study. In DNA, the CDR3 is TGTGCCAGCAGTACCGGGACAGGCCTCTACAATGAGCAGTTCTTC. The encoded protein is CASSTGTGLYNEQFF.